Following are 15 T cell receptor beta chains from one sample sequenced in a study of OX40 agonist ivuxolimab in advanced cancers. Libraries were prepared by immunoSEQ multiplex PCR; TCRdb keeps only in-frame clonotypes and omits some of them. The top ten hold around 7% of the sample, which has about 85,000 clones, roughly 80% seen once. Sequenced here: CD4+ or CD8+ T cells sorted from blood, sampled in a trial of the OX40 agonist ivuxolimab. The receptors were sampled from an adult with an advanced solid tumor such as melanoma, head and neck, liver or kidney cancer.

The genes are TRBV7-9 and TRBJ2-1, with 9 bases fitting TRBD2. The V gene end was trimmed by 4 bases and the J gene end by 4 bases; junction bases not matched to a gene: 8. The germline V gene encodes CDR1 SEHNR and CDR2 FQNEAQ (reference sequence). The CDR3 is 16 amino acids. CDR3 loop: CASSSPASGTYNEQFF. DNA of the CDR3: TGTGCCAGCAGCTCTCCGGCTAGCGGGACGTACAATGAGCAGTTCTTC.

The chain links TRBV19 to TRBJ2-2, with 12 positions matching TRBD2. After removal of 4 bases from V and 4 bases from J, the junction contained 10 bases not matched to a gene. CDR1 is LNHDA, CDR2 SQIVND, per germline (reference sequence). The CDR3 spans 18 residues. The CDR3 coding sequence is TGTGCCAGTAGTAGGCGGCTAGCGGGGGGGCGAGGCACCGGGGAGCTGTTTTTT. Translated: CASSRRLAGGRGTGELFF.

The chain has TRBV18 and TRBJ2-1, with D possibly being TRBD1 or TRBD2 (5 bases each). Deletions cut 2 bases from V and 8 bases from J, with 16 bases between. The CDR3 length is 15 residues. Germline V gene lookup returns CDR1 KGHSH and CDR2 LQKENI. CDR3 region: CASSPYYEGPDEQFF. The CDR3 DNA follows: TGTGCCAGCTCACCATACTACGAGGGGCCGGATGAGCAGTTCTTC.

The chain employs TRBV28 and TRBJ1-1; TRBD1 aligns across 7 bases. CDR1 MDHEN and CDR2 SYDVKM come from the germline V gene. Trimming at V came to 7 bases and at J to 2 bases, leaving 7 bases not matched to a gene. The length of the CDR3 is 14 residues. CDR3 bases: TGTGCCAGCACCTCGGGACAGAGAAACACTGAAGCTTTCTTT. Residues: CASTSGQRNTEAFF.

The chain has TRBV29-1 and TRBJ2-3; D unresolved. Germline CDR1 reads SQVTM; CDR2 reads ANQGSEA. The CDR3 consists of 13 residues. The V end lost 5 bases, the J end lost 2 bases, and 11 bases lay between the germline ends. The CDR3 spells CSVPLVFTDTQYF. The CDR3 nucleotides read TGCAGCGTTCCTTTAGTATTCACAGATACGCAGTATTTT.

V and J are TRBV6-5 and TRBJ1-2; TRBD1 might be the D (6 bases). Germline CDR1 is MNHEY and CDR2 is SVGAGI. The CDR3 runs to 14 residues. The V end lost 0 bases, the J end lost 8 bases, and 13 bases lay between the germline ends. CDR3 nucleotides: TGTGCCAGCAGTTACTCGAAGGGGGAGATGGGCTACACCTTC. Protein: CASSYSKGEMGYTF.

The V call is TRBV7-2, the J call TRBJ2-1; 10 bases fit TRBD2. The CDR3 is made up of 15 amino acids. V dropped 6 bases and J dropped 6; count of bases not matched to a gene: 8. The germline V gene has CDR1 SGHTA and CDR2 FQGNSA. The DNA for the CDR3 is TGTGCCAGCAGTAAAGTGATAGCGGGGGGCAATGAGCAGTTCTTC. Translation gives CASSKVIAGGNEQFF.

The rearrangement uses TRBV5-1 and TRBJ1-3, with unresolved D. V was cut by 0 bases and J by 2 bases, with 9 bases left in between. The CDR3 sequence is 15 residues long. CDR1 is SGHRS and CDR2 is YFSETQ in the germline V gene. CDR3 region: CASSLDPLTGNTIYF. The CDR3 bases are TGCGCCAGCAGCTTGGATCCCCTTACTGGAAACACCATATATTTT.

The chain couples TRBV4-3 to TRBJ1-1, with D perhaps matching TRBD1 (5 bases). Trimming removed 0 bases from V and 6 bases from J, with 11 bases in between. Germline V lookup: CDR1 LGHNA, CDR2 YSLEER. This CDR3 is built from 14 residues. In nucleotides, the CDR3 is TGCGCCAGCAGCCAAGATGAGGGGCTTGCTGAAGCTTTCTTT. This translates into CASSQDEGLAEAFF.

V is TRBV2 and J is TRBJ1-1, with unresolved D. The CDR3 length is 16 residues. CDR1 is SNHLY and CDR2 is FYNNEI in the germline V gene. V lost 7 bases and J lost 0, with 18 bases in between. For the CDR3, the DNA is TGTGCCAGCAAATGGGATGGGCTGAGACTGAACACTGAAGCTTTCTTT. Residues: CASKWDGLRLNTEAFF.

CDR3 nucleotides: TGTGCCAGCAGCTTAGGGGCCCTAGCGGGCCTAGATACGCAGTATTTT. It yields the protein CASSLGALAGLDTQYF. The V call is TRBV13, the J call TRBJ2-3, with 8 bases identical to TRBD2. The CDR3 loop spans 16 amino acids. V gave up 0 bases and J gave up 5 bases; unmatched junction bases: 7. Germline values: CDR1 PRHDT, CDR2 FYEKMQ (reference sequence).

J is TRBJ1-6 and V is TRBV5-4; TRBD1 matches at 7 bases. CDR1 is SGHNT, CDR2 YYREEE, per germline (reference sequence). The junction had 13 bases not matched to a gene; V was cut back by 3 bases and J by 7 bases. The CDR3 runs to 17 residues. In DNA form, the CDR3 reads TGTGCCAGCAGCTCAGGGGGGGTGCAGGGGGTAAATTCACCCCTCCACTTT. Translation: CASSSGGVQGVNSPLHF.

The chain uses TRBV10-3 and TRBJ1-4; D gene uncertain. This CDR3 region has 17 residues. V was cut by 0 bases and J by 8 bases, with 19 bases left in between. Germline lookup yields CDR1 ENHRY and CDR2 SYGVKD. CDR3 loop: CAISESEGGLGSEKLFF. DNA for the CDR3: TGTGCCATCAGTGAGTCGGAGGGAGGGCTAGGAAGCGAAAAACTGTTTTTT.

The chain has TRBV6-6 and TRBJ1-1, with 9 bases fitting TRBD1. The germline CDR1 and CDR2 sequences are MNHNY and SVGAGI (reference sequence). The CDR3 covers 15 residues. After removal of 0 bases from V and 1 base from J, the junction contained 0 bases not matched to a gene. The CDR3 coding sequence is TGTGCCAGCAGTTACTCGGGACAGGGGAACACTGAAGCTTTCTTT. Translating it yields CASSYSGQGNTEAFF.

The chain employs TRBV6-5 and TRBJ2-5, with 14 bases lining up with TRBD2. With 5 bases clipped from V and 6 bases from J, the junction kept 5 bases outside the gene matches. This CDR3 is built from 15 residues. Germline CDR1 reads MNHEY; CDR2 reads SVGAGI. CDR3 nucleotide sequence: TGTGCCAGCAGTCCCGGGACTAGCGGGAGACAGACCCAGTACTTC. The encoded protein is CASSPGTSGRQTQYF.